These 32 T cell receptor beta chains share one sample of origin, sequenced in a study of CD8+ T cells in alopecia areata. Documented treatment: oral pan-JAK inhibitor, 5-10 mg twice daily. Following extraction, RNA underwent reverse transcription to cDNA, which served as the sequencing template. The repertoire was sequenced with immunoSEQ multiplex PCR; TCRdb's copy has only in-frame clones and lacks some. The sample has fewer than 350,000 clones; roughly 50% are singletons. The input for sequencing was CD4+ T cells sorted from blood, taken at week 24, from a patient treated with tofacitinib. The receptor source for this set is a human donor with alopecia areata.

This chain uses TRBV10-3 with TRBJ1-2; the D is unclear. There are 14 residues in the CDR3. CDR1 and CDR2 from the germline V gene are ENHRY and SYGVKD. Trimming stripped 10 bases from V and 8 bases from J, with 23 bases between. The chain's CDR3 is CASRLTGSTEGYTF. CDR3 sequence (DNA): TGTGCCAGCCGCCTTACCGGGTCCACCGAAGGCTACACCTTC.

The chain recombines TRBV29-1 with TRBJ2-1; 7 nucleotides align to TRBD2. The CDR3 loop spans 14 amino acids. The ends lost 1 base at V and 0 bases at J; junction bases unmatched: 0. Germline V gene lookup returns CDR1 SQVTM and CDR2 ANQGSEA. The CDR3 here is CSVEAGGSYNEQFF. CDR3 DNA sequence: TGCAGCGTTGAAGCGGGGGGCTCCTACAATGAGCAGTTCTTC.

The rearrangement uses TRBV5-1 and TRBJ2-1; D is perhaps TRBD2 (5 bases). This CDR3 has 16 residues. CDR1 and CDR2 from the germline V gene are SGHRS and YFSETQ. Trimming took 4 bases from V and 3 from J, leaving 17 bases between them. Here the CDR3 DNA reads TGCGCCAGCAGCACCGGAGCCGGCGCGGGCTACAATGAGCAGTTCTTC. Amino acids: CASSTGAGAGYNEQFF. Together with reference TRBV5-1 and TRBJ2-1, the CDR3 gives the full variable domain: KAGVTQTPRYLIKTRGQQVTLSCSPISGHRSVSWYQQTPGQGLQFLFEYFSETQRNKGNFPGRFSGRQFSNSRSEMNVSTLELGDSALYLCASSTGAGAGYNEQFFGPGTRLTVL.

V is TRBV4-3 and J is TRBJ1-2; a weak D match, TRBD1 (5 bases). Per germline, CDR1 LGHNA and CDR2 YSLEER. The CDR3 has 15 residues. The V gene lost 0 bases and the J gene lost 4 bases, with 12 bases spanning the gap. The CDR3 protein is CASSQDGAARYGYTF. The CDR3 bases are TGCGCCAGCAGCCAAGACGGGGCAGCCCGCTATGGCTACACCTTC.

The table lists this clone with a few counts. This chain's CDR3 is CASSPGLYEQFF. The CDR3, as DNA: TGTGCCAGTAGCCCAGGGCTGTATGAGCAGTTCTTC. The chain couples TRBV19 to TRBJ2-1; D is perhaps TRBD1 (5 bases). In germline, CDR1 is LNHDA, CDR2 SQIVND (reference sequence). The CDR3 is made up of 12 amino acids. V dropped 6 bases and J dropped 8 bases, with 11 bases sitting between them.

The V call is TRBV5-1, the J call TRBJ2-5; 10 bases are a match to TRBD2. Germline loops: CDR1 SGHRS, CDR2 YFSETQ. This CDR3 region has 18 residues. Germline trimming cut 0 bases from V and 1 base from J; bases unmatched to any gene: 9. CDR3 region: CASSLGPSGGDVQETQYF. CDR3 DNA: TGCGCCAGCAGCTTGGGCCCTAGCGGGGGCGACGTCCAAGAGACCCAGTACTTC.

The V call is TRBV7-8, the J call TRBJ1-2; TRBD1 agrees at 11 bases. Germline loops: CDR1 SGHVS, CDR2 FQNEAQ. This CDR3 has 15 amino acids. Losses at the gene ends were 5 bases for V and 8 bases for J; bases not matched to a gene: 10. The CDR3 protein is CASSPGTGGRWGYTF. The CDR3 coding sequence is TGTGCCAGCAGCCCCGGGACAGGGGGGCGATGGGGCTACACCTTC.

This clone was picked up a small number of times. Other DNA sequences from this sample encode an identical CDR3 as well. This chain joins TRBV29-1 and TRBJ1-1, with D possibly being TRBD1 (5 bases). This CDR3 contains 12 residues. The germline V and J ends were trimmed by 6 bases and 0 bases, with 8 bases remaining between them. Germline V gene lookup returns CDR1 SQVTM and CDR2 ANQGSEA. As DNA, the CDR3 is TGCAGCGTCGCGGGACTGAACACTGAAGCTTTCTTT. As protein: CSVAGLNTEAFF.

The sample holds a few counts of this clone. The rearrangement joins TRBV14 to TRBJ2-1; D ambiguous. The CDR3 consists of 15 residues. Germline CDR1 SGHDN, CDR2 FVKESK. Trimming removed 2 bases at V and 0 bases at J, with 8 bases between. CDR3 amino acids: CASSQNPSSYNEQFF. CDR3 sequence (DNA): TGTGCCAGCAGCCAAAATCCGAGCTCCTACAATGAGCAGTTCTTC.

The chain carries TRBV27 and TRBJ2-7, with D unresolved. Looked up from germline, CDR1 is MNHEY and CDR2 is SMNVEV (reference sequence). The CDR3 is 13 residues long. Trimming pared 4 bases from V and 0 bases from J, leaving 7 bases between. The chain's CDR3 is CASSSTPSYEQYF. For the CDR3, the DNA is TGTGCCAGCAGTTCAACTCCCTCCTACGAGCAGTACTTC.

This clone was observed a handful of times. The V call is TRBV2, the J call TRBJ2-5; TRBD2 aligns across 7 bases. The J segment lost 5 bases and the V segment lost 5 bases, leaving 11 bases of the junction unmatched. The germline V gene encodes CDR1 SNHLY and CDR2 FYNNEI. The CDR3 consists of 15 residues. Here the CDR3 reads CASSTGSGLGETQYF. The CDR3 coding sequence is TGTGCCAGCAGTACTGGCAGTGGACTAGGGGAGACCCAGTACTTC.

The chain employs TRBV6-1 and TRBJ2-1; 9 positions match TRBD1. CDR1 MNHNS and CDR2 SASEGT come from the germline V gene. CDR3 length equals 17 residues. V lost 1 base to trimming and J lost 7 bases; unmatched junction nucleotides: 11. In DNA, the CDR3 is TGTGCCAGCAGTGAAGTTAGTAGACAGGGGGGTGGGAATGAGCAGTTCTTC. This gives the protein CASSEVSRQGGGNEQFF.

The gene calls are TRBV6-8 and TRBJ1-5; D is possibly TRBD1 (6 bases). The CDR3 is made up of 19 amino acids. The V end was cut by 3 bases, the J end by 0 bases, with 21 bases between. Germline CDR1 is MNHGY and CDR2 is SAAAGT. The CDR3 is CASSYRPGGQPYSNQPQHF. CDR3 coding DNA: TGTGCCAGCAGTTATCGTCCGGGGGGCCAGCCTTATAGCAATCAGCCCCAGCATTTT.

The chain employs TRBV5-1 and TRBJ1-1; D is ambiguous. CDR1 SGHRS and CDR2 YFSETQ come from the germline V gene. CDR3 size: 14 residues. The V end lost 0 bases, the J end lost 1 base, and 7 bases lay between the germline ends. CDR3 amino acids: CASSLGPPNTEAFF. The DNA of the CDR3 is TGCGCCAGCAGCTTGGGGCCCCCGAACACTGAAGCTTTCTTT.

The V gene is TRBV30, the J gene TRBJ1-3; 7 nucleotides align to TRBD1. Looked up from germline, CDR1 is GTSNPN and CDR2 is SVGIG (reference sequence). V gave up 4 bases and J gave up 4 bases; unmatched junction bases: 4. The CDR3 extends over 13 amino acids. Written as DNA, the CDR3 is TGTGCCTGGACCGGACAGGTGGGAAACACCATATATTTT. Translation: CAWTGQVGNTIYF.

This sequence joins TRBV7-9 and TRBJ2-5; D may be TRBD1 (6 bases). V was shortened by 1 base and J by 3 bases, with 9 bases between the two germline ends. CDR3 length equals 14 residues. Germline V CDR1 and CDR2: SEHNR, FQNEAQ (reference sequence). The CDR3 protein is CASSLGGPEETQYF. CDR3 DNA sequence: TGTGCCAGCAGCTTAGGGGGGCCGGAAGAGACCCAGTACTTC.

The J gene is TRBJ1-4, the V gene TRBV5-4; D not certain. The V end lost 0 bases, the J end lost 7 bases, and 7 bases lay between the germline ends. This CDR3 spans 13 amino acids. The V gene's germline CDR1 is SGHNT and CDR2 YYREEE (reference sequence). CDR3 bases: TGTGCCAGCAGCTTGGAGGATGGTGAAAAACTGTTTTTT. Translation gives CASSLEDGEKLFF.

The V call is TRBV2, the J call TRBJ2-2; no firm D call. The CDR3 has 13 residues. CDR1 is SNHLY and CDR2 is FYNNEI in the germline V gene. The V and J ends lost 8 bases and 2 bases respectively, with 9 bases between them. CDR3 coding DNA: TGTGCCAGCGGTATAGGTAACACCGGGGAGCTGTTTTTT. This gives the protein CASGIGNTGELFF. The whole variable domain, filled in from reference TRBV2 and TRBJ2-2, reads EPEVTQTPSHQVTQMGQEVILRCVPISNHLYFYWYRQILGQKVEFLVSFYNNEISEKSEIFDDQFSVERPDGSNFTLKIRSTKLEDSAMYFCASGIGNTGELFFGEGSRLTVL.

This clone was counted a few times. The V call is TRBV29-1, the J call TRBJ1-1; TRBD1 agrees at 8 bases. CDR3 size: 15 residues. CDR1 is SQVTM and CDR2 is ANQGSEA in the germline V gene. V lost 6 bases and J lost 3; bases outside the gene matches: 12. The CDR3 loop reads CSVQGDHGRHTEAFF. CDR3 nucleotide sequence: TGCAGCGTACAGGGGGATCATGGGCGGCACACTGAAGCTTTCTTT.

The chain couples TRBV5-7 to TRBJ2-2, with D hard to call. TRBV5-7 is annotated as an ORF whose role is uncertain. Trimming shortened V by 2 bases and J by 2 bases, and 4 bases separated the two germline ends. This CDR3 is 13 amino acids long. CDR3 nucleotides: TGTGCCAGCAGCTTAGGAAACACCGGGGAGCTGTTTTTT. Its translation: CASSLGNTGELFF.

This rearrangement joins TRBV6-1 to TRBJ2-3, with TRBD2 matching 9 bases. Per germline, CDR1 MNHNS and CDR2 SASEGT. The junction had 5 bases not matched to a gene; V was cut back by 5 bases and J by 2 bases. The CDR3 length is 15 residues. CDR3 DNA: TGTGCCAGCAGTCCTAGCGGGAAATACACAGATACGCAGTATTTT. It yields the protein CASSPSGKYTDTQYF.

The rearrangement uses TRBV7-8 and TRBJ2-5; unclear D gene. The CDR3 extends over 16 amino acids. Deletions cut 2 bases from V and 4 bases from J, with 17 bases between. Germline CDR1 and CDR2: SGHVS and FQNEAQ. CDR3 nucleotide sequence: TGTGCCAGCAGCTTACGAAATGCCATCGATTTAGAGACCCAGTACTTC. Its protein is CASSLRNAIDLETQYF.

This clone was picked up a small number of times. The rearrangement uses TRBV4-1 and TRBJ2-5; D is uncertain. V lost 3 bases and J lost 4, with 3 bases in between. The germline gives CDR1 MGHRA, CDR2 YSYEKL. The length of the CDR3 is 11 residues. The CDR3 nucleotides read TGCGCCAGCAGCCAGACAGAGACCCAGTACTTC. Protein: CASSQTETQYF.

This clone occurred a few times. The chain couples TRBV7-2 to TRBJ2-1; 10 bases map to TRBD2. This CDR3 is 15 amino acids long. The germline CDR1 and CDR2 sequences are SGHTA and FQGNSA. The junction had 7 bases not matched to a gene; V was cut back by 4 bases and J by 7 bases. In DNA, the CDR3 is TGTGCCAGCAGCTCATGGAGCGGGGGGGCTAATGAGCAGTTCTTC. This sequence encodes CASSSWSGGANEQFF. Combining the CDR3 with reference TRBV7-2 and TRBJ2-1 gives the whole variable domain GAGVSQSPSNKVTEKGKDVELRCDPISGHTALYWYRQSLGQGLEFLIYFQGNSAPDKSGLPSDRFSAERTGGSVSTLTIQRTQQEDSAVYLCASSSWSGGANEQFFGPGTRLTVL.

The genes are TRBV6-6 and TRBJ2-5; no clear D. Trimming took 5 bases from V and 2 from J, leaving 9 bases between them. This CDR3 spans 13 amino acids. In germline, CDR1 is MNHNY, CDR2 SVGAGI (reference sequence). DNA for the CDR3: TGTGCCAGCAGTATGGCCGGGCAAGAGACCCAGTACTTC. Its protein product is CASSMAGQETQYF.

V is TRBV28 and J is TRBJ1-6; D remains unclear. The V and J ends lost 6 bases and 0 bases respectively, with 6 bases between them. In germline, CDR1 is MDHEN, CDR2 SYDVKM. The CDR3 runs to 14 residues. DNA of the CDR3: TGTGCCAGCAGGGGGAGCTCCTATAATTCACCCCTCCACTTT. It translates to CASRGSSYNSPLHF.

This clone was counted only a few times. The J gene is TRBJ2-5, the V gene TRBV25-1; tentatively, D is TRBD2 (6 bases). Germline CDR1 and CDR2: MGHDK and SYGVNS. The V gene lost 4 bases and the J gene lost 5 bases, with 11 bases spanning the gap. The CDR3 has 13 residues. The CDR3 DNA reads TGTGCCAGCAGTGCCGGGGGTGGGGAGACCCAGTACTTC. Protein: CASSAGGGETQYF.

The J gene is TRBJ1-1, the V gene TRBV29-1; possibly TRBD1 for D (5 bases). This CDR3 contains 10 residues. V dropped 4 bases and J dropped 8 bases, with 8 bases sitting between them. Germline loops: CDR1 SQVTM, CDR2 ANQGSEA. CDR3 protein: CSVGDVEAFF. CDR3 nucleotides: TGCAGCGTTGGGGACGTAGAAGCTTTCTTT.

This clone was counted only a few times. This rearrangement joins TRBV5-1 to TRBJ2-3; the match to TRBD2 covers 11 bases. CDR1 is SGHRS and CDR2 is YFSETQ in the germline V gene. The V segment lost 2 bases and the J segment 5 bases; nucleotides outside the gene matches: 4. CDR3 length: 15 amino acids. CDR3 DNA: TGCGCCAGCAGCTTAACTAGCGGGGGCGGAGATACGCAGTATTTT. Amino acids: CASSLTSGGGDTQYF. The full variable domain, rest sourced from reference TRBV5-1 and TRBJ2-3, is KAGVTQTPRYLIKTRGQQVTLSCSPISGHRSVSWYQQTPGQGLQFLFEYFSETQRNKGNFPGRFSGRQFSNSRSEMNVSTLELGDSALYLCASSLTSGGGDTQYFGPGTRLTVL.

This chain uses TRBV7-2 with TRBJ2-3; 9 bases fit TRBD1. V was clipped by 5 bases and J by 0 bases; unmatched bases: 3. The CDR3 is 15 amino acids. The germline gives CDR1 SGHTA, CDR2 FQGNSA. In DNA, the CDR3 is TGTGCCAGCAGCATACAGGGGGCAAGCACAGATACGCAGTATTTT. It codes for CASSIQGASTDTQYF.

This clone turned up a few times. This sample also contains other DNA sequences that code for the same CDR3. V and J are TRBV5-1 and TRBJ2-3, with D tentatively TRBD2 (5 bases). Per germline, CDR1 SGHRS and CDR2 YFSETQ. V lost 0 bases and J lost 1, with 9 bases in between. The CDR3 covers 15 residues. Here the CDR3 reads CASSLEAGGTDTQYF. CDR3 DNA sequence: TGCGCCAGCAGCTTGGAGGCGGGTGGCACAGATACGCAGTATTTT.

J is TRBJ1-1 and V is TRBV7-3, with a weak D call TRBD1 (5 bases). This CDR3 has 13 residues. CDR1 and CDR2 from the germline V gene are SGHTA and FQGTGA. V shed 1 base and J shed 4 bases, with 7 bases lying between them. The CDR3 sequence is CASSLNGGTEAFF. CDR3 bases: TGTGCCAGCAGCTTAAACGGGGGCACTGAAGCTTTCTTT.